The clone carrying this T cell receptor beta chain showed up just a few times. Its antigen is undetermined. Vbeta (60) and Jbeta (13) primers were used in the PCR. Sequencing was performed with immunoSEQ multiplex PCR; in TCRdb, only in-frame clones are kept and a portion is missing. Of about 100,000 clones listed, about 75% are singletons. These data belong to a study of cytomegalovirus exposure and HLA in healthy donors. Study results and caveats: Researchers counted around 160 TCR beta chains as cytomegalovirus-associated. In a later analysis, V- and J-gene trimming of beta chains associated with a DCLRE1C missense variant, replicated independently.

Trimming shortened V by 3 bases and J by 8 bases, and 5 bases separated the two germline ends. There are 11 residues in the CDR3. Germline assignment: CDR1 MNHEY and CDR2 SMNVEV (reference sequence). The receptor comes from a man in his forties in good health and CMV-seropositive. Material: PBMCs. The chain links TRBV27 to TRBJ2-1; D gene uncertain. The CDR3 nucleotides are TGTGCCAGCAGTTTGGGCGATGAGCAGTTCTTC. Translated: CASSLGDEQFF.